One sample yielded the 15 T cell receptor beta chains listed below, sequenced in a study of blood T cell repertoires in COVID-19 (dated by TCRdb to between 2020 and 2021). Preparation of the library involved the immunoSEQ multiplex PCR assay. Imported from immuneACCESS, the table was reduced by TCRdb to in-frame sequences with V and J called. These copies leave out some clones; in studies compared against another copy, an unresolved V gene accounts for under half, and the cause of the remainder is not known. The sample profile shows fewer than 200,000 clones; about 83% of them were found once. Together, the top ten hold about 19% of the sample. Material: peripheral blood. These receptors all stem from a woman in her 70s who had recovered from COVID-19.

There are a few counts of this clone. The chain links TRBV7-8 to TRBJ1-2; no firm D call. CDR1 is SGHVS, CDR2 FQNEAQ, per germline. The V end lost 2 bases, the J end lost 7 bases, and 8 bases lay between the germline ends. This CDR3 is 12 amino acids long. The CDR3 DNA follows: TGTGCCAGCAGCTTAAATGCGGGTGGCTACACCTTC. It codes for CASSLNAGGYTF. Using reference TRBV7-8 and TRBJ1-2 for the parts outside the CDR3, the full variable domain is GAGVSQSPRYKVAKRGQDVALRCDPISGHVSLFWYQQALGQGPEFLTYFQNEAQLDKSGLPSDRFFAERPEGSVSTLKIQRTQQEDSAVYLCASSLNAGGYTFGSGTRLTVV.

The chain recombines TRBV5-1 with TRBJ1-1, with TRBD1 identical over 10 bases. Germline lookup yields CDR1 SGHRS and CDR2 YFSETQ. V shed 4 bases and J 8 bases; nucleotides not matched to a gene: 11. The CDR3 extends over 15 amino acids. This CDR3 is CASSPFGQGVAEAFF. The CDR3 nucleotides are TGCGCCAGCAGCCCCTTCGGACAGGGGGTGGCAGAAGCTTTCTTT.

This CDR3 reads CASSYPDTASYEQYF. Written as DNA, the CDR3 is TGTGCCAGCAGTTACCCCGACACCGCCTCCTACGAGCAGTACTTC. The chain uses TRBV6-2 or TRBV6-3 and TRBJ2-7, with D hard to call. Germline-derived CDR1 and CDR2 are MNHEY and SVGEGT. The germline V and J ends were trimmed by 2 bases and 0 bases, with 11 bases remaining between them. This CDR3 spans 15 amino acids.

The chain carries TRBV9 and TRBJ2-1, with TRBD2 identical over 8 bases. The CDR3 runs to 17 residues. CDR1 is SGDLS and CDR2 is YYNGEE in the germline V gene. With 0 bases clipped from V and 4 bases from J, the junction kept 9 bases outside the gene matches. CDR3 residues: CASSVVPTSGPYNEQFF. CDR3 DNA: TGTGCCAGCAGCGTAGTCCCCACTAGCGGACCTTACAATGAGCAGTTCTTC.

The rearrangement joins TRBV19 to TRBJ1-2; TRBD1 matches 9 bases. This CDR3 is 15 amino acids long. Germline trimming cut 6 bases from V and 8 bases from J; bases unmatched to any gene: 13. The V gene's germline CDR1 is LNHDA and CDR2 SQIVND (reference sequence). For the CDR3, the DNA is TGTGCCAGTAGCTTTTCGGGACAGGGTAACGGCGGCTACACCTTC. This sequence encodes CASSFSGQGNGGYTF.

The chain recombines TRBV7-9 with TRBJ2-5; 10 bases are a match to TRBD2. Trimming at V came to 5 bases and at J to 1 base, leaving 4 bases not matched to a gene. Looked up from germline, CDR1 is SEHNR and CDR2 is FQNEAQ (reference sequence). CDR3 size: 15 residues. DNA for the CDR3: TGTGCCAGCAGCCCCCAGCGGGGGGGCCAAGAGACCCAGTACTTC. It yields the protein CASSPQRGGQETQYF.

This clone has a single count. The CDR3 bases are TGTGCCAGCAGTGAAGCGGCCAGGGGTAGAGGCACAGATACGCAGTATTTT. This translates into CASSEAARGRGTDTQYF. The chain employs TRBV2 and TRBJ2-3, with a tentative D call TRBD1 (6 bases). The germline V gene encodes CDR1 SNHLY and CDR2 FYNNEI. Trimming stripped 0 bases from V and 1 base from J, with 14 bases between. This CDR3 region has 17 residues.

The chain employs TRBV24-1 and TRBJ1-1, with 10 bases identical to TRBD1. The CDR3 covers 15 residues. Losses at the gene ends were 3 bases for V and 7 bases for J; bases not matched to a gene: 7. Germline CDR1 and CDR2: KGHDR and SFDVKD. DNA of the CDR3: TGTGCCACCAGTGATCCCGGGACAGGGGAGGGTGAAGCTTTCTTT. It translates to CATSDPGTGEGEAFF.

The chain is built from TRBV7-2 and TRBJ2-7; D is perhaps TRBD2 (5 bases). Germline assignment: CDR1 SGHTA and CDR2 FQGNSA. This CDR3 has 13 amino acids. V was clipped by 5 bases and J by 5 bases, with 13 bases between them. Here the CDR3 reads CASSPVLEHEQYF. The CDR3 DNA sequence: TGTGCCAGCAGCCCGGTACTAGAGCACGAGCAGTACTTC.

The chain has TRBV4-3 and TRBJ1-1; 9 bases map to TRBD1. Germline CDR1 and CDR2: LGHNA and YSLEER. V shed 4 bases and J 3 bases; nucleotides not matched to a gene: 9. The CDR3 length is 16 residues. The CDR3 protein is CASSRRLDRGYTEAFF. The CDR3, as DNA: TGCGCCAGCAGCCGCCGACTCGACAGGGGGTACACTGAAGCTTTCTTT.

The chain's CDR3 is CASSASGRSTDTQYF. The CDR3 DNA reads as TGTGCCAGCAGCGCCAGCGGGAGGAGCACAGATACGCAGTATTTT. The J gene is TRBJ2-3, the V gene TRBV9, with 9 bases identical to TRBD2. Germline CDR1 and CDR2: SGDLS and YYNGEE. This CDR3 comprises 15 residues. Trimming removed 3 bases from V and 0 bases from J; junction bases left unmatched: 2.

The chain combines TRBV9 with TRBJ2-5; perhaps TRBD1 as D (6 bases). CDR1 and CDR2 from the germline V gene are SGDLS and YYNGEE. Trimming took off 4 bases at V and 1 base at J, with 8 bases between the two ends. CDR3 length equals 13 residues. In DNA, the CDR3 is TGTGCCAGCAGCCTCAGGGGCCAAGAGACCCAGTACTTC. It specifies CASSLRGQETQYF.

The rearrangement uses TRBV28 and TRBJ1-2; D unresolved. CDR1 and CDR2 (germline): MDHEN, SYDVKM. CDR3 size: 11 residues. V lost 7 bases and J lost 8, with 11 bases in between. CDR3 residues: CASIRGEGYTF. The DNA for the CDR3 is TGTGCCAGCATACGGGGTGAGGGCTACACCTTC.

This chain uses TRBV5-4 with TRBJ2-7, with 13 bases that match TRBD2. CDR1 and CDR2 from the germline V gene are SGHNT and YYREEE (reference sequence). The CDR3 extends over 17 amino acids. After removal of 3 bases from V and 3 bases from J, the junction contained 9 bases not matched to a gene. In DNA form, the CDR3 reads TGTGCCAGCAGCTGGACCCCAGGACTAGCGGGAGACTACGAGCAGTACTTC. This translates into CASSWTPGLAGDYEQYF.

Comment on this clone: Additional DNA sequences in this sample encode the identical CDR3. The chain couples TRBV5-1 to TRBJ1-1; the D is unclear. Germline V lookup: CDR1 SGHRS, CDR2 YFSETQ. The V gene lost 0 bases and the J gene lost 3 bases, with 6 bases spanning the gap. The CDR3 contains 13 residues. CDR3 in DNA: TGCGCCAGCAGCTTGGGAGAGGACACTGAAGCTTTCTTT. It yields the protein CASSLGEDTEAFF.